Listed here is a single TCR beta chain. CDR3 length: 15 residues. Germline lookup yields CDR1 KGHDR and CDR2 SFDVKD. V was clipped by 3 bases and J by 4 bases; unmatched bases: 7. Original data processing: The assay estimated nucleated cells by amplifying reference gene primers. The protocol was immunoSEQ multiplex PCR, while the TCRdb copy is restricted to in-frame clones and leaves out a portion. That table furnishes V, J and clone size, whereas the DNA furnished D and trimming. Of 200,000 to 250,000 clones listed, 80% to 90% are singletons. This sample is part of a study of blood T cell repertoires in COVID-19.

Sequenced input: PBMCs or T cells enriched from blood (not recorded which). The gene calls are TRBV24-1 and TRBJ1-2; 7 bases align to TRBD1. The TCR was taken from a woman in her twenties or thirties who had been exposed to COVID-19. The DNA of the CDR3 is TGTGCCACCAGTGATACCCGACAGGGATCCTATGGCTACACCTTC. This translates into CATSDTRQGSYGYTF.